This passage covers 18 T cell receptor beta chains from one sample sequenced in a study of blood T cell repertoires in COVID-19. Sequencing used immunoSEQ multiplex PCR; TCRdb keeps in-frame clones, though not all of them. The sample shows roughly 260,000 clones, approximately 85% of them seen only once. Material: peripheral blood. The origin of the receptors is a woman in her seventies with acute or convalescent COVID-19.

The chain employs TRBV11-3 and TRBJ1-1; 7 bases map to TRBD1. Germline V lookup: CDR1 SGHNT, CDR2 YENEEA. The CDR3 is made up of 13 amino acids. V was clipped by 5 bases and J by 4 bases; unmatched bases: 4. CDR3 sequence (DNA): TGTGCCAGCAGCCCGGGACAGTTCACTGAAGCTTTCTTT. Translating it yields CASSPGQFTEAFF.

In DNA form, the CDR3 reads TGTGCCAGTACCCCGGTAGCGGGGTTCACCTACGAGCAGTACTTC. Protein product: CASTPVAGFTYEQYF. V usage is TRBV19 and J usage is TRBJ2-7, with TRBD2 matching 8 bases. The germline gives CDR1 LNHDA, CDR2 SQIVND (reference sequence). The CDR3 is 15 amino acids. The junction had 10 bases not matched to a gene; V was cut back by 7 bases and J by 2 bases.

The rearrangement links TRBV6-6 to TRBJ2-3, with D perhaps TRBD2 (6 bases). The germline V and J ends were trimmed by 6 bases and 3 bases, with 10 bases remaining between them. The CDR3 contains 13 residues. The germline gives CDR1 MNHNY, CDR2 SVGAGI (reference sequence). The CDR3, as DNA: TGTGCCAGCAGGGAGGGTGGGACAGATACGCAGTATTTT. Encoded protein: CASREGGTDTQYF.

The chain joins TRBV30 to TRBJ1-2, with 9 bases lining up with TRBD1. V gave up 3 bases and J gave up 5 bases; unmatched junction bases: 4. Germline CDR1 is GTSNPN and CDR2 is SVGIG (reference sequence). This CDR3 has 13 amino acids. CDR3 protein: CAWRLQGAYGYTF. CDR3 bases: TGTGCCTGGAGATTACAGGGGGCTTATGGCTACACCTTC.

The chain couples TRBV10-1 to TRBJ1-6; D not resolved. CDR1 and CDR2 (germline): WNHNN, SYGVQD (reference sequence). V lost 0 bases and J 7 bases, leaving 4 bases between the germline ends. The CDR3 is 13 amino acids. CDR3 residues: CASSESPNSPLHF. The CDR3 bases are TGCGCCAGCAGTGAGTCCCCAAATTCACCCCTCCACTTT.

This chain links TRBV7-2 with TRBJ2-1, with TRBD1 matching 9 bases. Germline assignment: CDR1 SGHTA and CDR2 FQGNSA. The CDR3 has 16 amino acids. Unmatched junction bases numbered 7, after V lost 0 bases and J lost 7 bases. The CDR3 DNA follows: TGTGCCAGCAGCTTAGCGCGGACAGGGGTGGGGAATGAGCAGTTCTTC. Encoded protein: CASSLARTGVGNEQFF.

This rearrangement joins TRBV12-3 or TRBV12-4 to TRBJ1-2; D not resolved. The V end was cut by 5 bases, the J end by 7 bases, with 11 bases between. CDR3 length: 12 residues. CDR3 in amino acids: CASSPGMGGYTF. Here the CDR3 DNA reads TGTGCCAGCAGTCCCGGGATGGGTGGCTACACCTTC.

The chain combines TRBV6-5 with TRBJ2-7; D is undetermined. Germline V CDR1 and CDR2: MNHEY, SVGAGI. This CDR3 contains 15 residues. Deletions cut 2 bases from V and 1 base from J, with 12 bases between. Here the CDR3 DNA reads TGTGCCAGCAGTTACGGTGACACCCGATCCTACGAGCAGTACTTC. Its protein is CASSYGDTRSYEQYF.

V gene TRBV3-1 (or the pseudogene TRBV3-2) combines with J gene TRBJ1-2, with D perhaps TRBD1 (6 bases). Germline-derived CDR1 and CDR2 are LGHDT and YNNKEL (reference sequence). Trimming pared 4 bases from V and 8 bases from J, leaving 20 bases between. The CDR3 contains 15 residues. The CDR3 sequence is CASSLHHSGTPGYTF. CDR3 bases: TGTGCCAGCAGCCTTCATCACTCCGGGACACCCGGCTACACCTTC.

The rearrangement uses TRBV19 and TRBJ2-3, with D uncertain. The CDR3 sequence is 13 residues long. The germline CDR1 and CDR2 sequences are LNHDA and SQIVND (reference sequence). Trimming left V 2 bases short and J 4 bases short, with 7 bases between. CDR3 protein: CASSIKLSDTQYF. The DNA for the CDR3 is TGTGCCAGTAGTATAAAGCTGTCAGATACGCAGTATTTT.

This clone was observed once. The chain uses TRBV3-1 (or the pseudogene TRBV3-2) and TRBJ1-5; TRBD1 matches 8 bases. V lost 6 bases, J lost 2 bases, and 3 bases stayed unmatched. The CDR3 consists of 14 residues. Germline V gene sequence: CDR1 LGHDT, CDR2 YNNKEL (reference sequence). The CDR3 nucleotides read TGTGCCAGCAGTTGGGGACAGGGCAATCAGCCCCAGCATTTT. As protein: CASSWGQGNQPQHF.

V gene TRBV12-3 or TRBV12-4 combines with J gene TRBJ1-1; 8 bases fit TRBD1. Germline trimming cut 6 bases from V and 7 bases from J; bases unmatched to any gene: 1. CDR3 length: 11 residues. The CDR3 loop is CASSGQGEAFF. CDR3 sequence (DNA): TGTGCCAGCAGCGGACAGGGTGAAGCTTTCTTT.

This chain links TRBV5-1 with TRBJ2-7, with TRBD1 identical over 11 bases. The CDR3 runs 16 residues. Germline CDR1 and CDR2: SGHRS and YFSETQ. The V and J ends lost 0 bases and 5 bases, in that order; junction bases with no gene match: 7. The CDR3 sequence: CASSLGSGQGAHEQYF. In DNA, the CDR3 is TGCGCCAGCAGCTTGGGGTCAGGACAGGGGGCCCACGAGCAGTACTTC.

This sequence joins TRBV9 and TRBJ2-5, with 8 bases matching TRBD2. Germline assignment: CDR1 SGDLS and CDR2 YYNGEE. The length of the CDR3 is 16 residues. V was pared by 0 bases and J by 2 bases, with 6 bases of the junction left unmatched. CDR3 protein: CASSVAAGGLQETQYF. For the CDR3, the DNA is TGTGCCAGCAGCGTAGCGGCGGGGGGACTTCAAGAGACCCAGTACTTC.

The chain employs TRBV6-5 and TRBJ2-3; 11 nucleotides line up with TRBD2. The CDR3 is 16 residues long. V was clipped by 2 bases and J by 4 bases; unmatched bases: 5. In germline, CDR1 is MNHEY, CDR2 SVGAGI. The CDR3 sequence: CASSYRTSGGSDTQYF. The CDR3 nucleotides read TGTGCCAGCAGTTACCGCACTAGCGGGGGTTCAGATACGCAGTATTTT.

J is TRBJ2-3 and V is TRBV14, with 10 bases identical to TRBD2. The CDR3 is 16 residues long. V gave up 7 bases and J gave up 5 bases; unmatched junction bases: 12. Germline V CDR1 and CDR2: SGHDN, FVKESK. The CDR3 sequence: CASNPLSGGVGDTQYF. In nucleotides, the CDR3 is TGTGCCAGCAACCCCCTGAGCGGGGGGGTCGGAGATACGCAGTATTTT.

This chain links TRBV7-2 with TRBJ1-2; 12 bases are shared with TRBD1. Germline values: CDR1 SGHTA, CDR2 FQGNSA. CDR3 size: 15 residues. Trimming took 6 bases from V and 8 from J; bases not matched to a gene: 10. The DNA of the CDR3 is TGTGCCAGCAGTTTCTGGGCCGGGACAGGGGGCGGCTACACCTTC. Amino acids: CASSFWAGTGGGYTF.

This chain joins TRBV19 and TRBJ1-2, with D possibly matching TRBD1 (6 bases). Trimming shortened V by 7 bases and J by 4 bases, and 16 bases separated the two germline ends. The CDR3 has 14 amino acids. Germline CDR1 reads LNHDA; CDR2 reads SQIVND (reference sequence). CDR3 DNA: TGTGCCAGTACCCCCCCAGGGGTTGGCTATGGCTACACCTTC. Amino acids: CASTPPGVGYGYTF.